These 20 T cell receptor beta chains were all obtained from the same sample, sequenced in a study of blood T cell repertoires in COVID-19. Profiled with immunoSEQ multiplex PCR; TCRdb holds only in-frame clones, not every one. The table records fewer than 200,000 clones, 80% to 90% of them present only once. Source material: peripheral blood. The receptors derive from a young man who had recovered from COVID-19.

This clone showed up just a few times. The V gene is TRBV19, the J gene TRBJ1-1; weak D call: TRBD1 (6 bases). The V end lost 8 bases, the J end lost 7 bases, and 17 bases lay between the germline ends. Germline V gene data show CDR1 as LNHDA and CDR2 as SQIVND (reference sequence). The CDR3 has 13 amino acids. CDR3 in amino acids: CASRTGWAGEAFF. The CDR3 region has the DNA TGTGCCAGTCGTACAGGGTGGGCAGGTGAAGCTTTCTTT.

The chain carries TRBV11-2 and TRBJ2-1, with 7 bases aligning to TRBD2. This CDR3 is 15 amino acids long. J was trimmed by 7 bases and V by 3 bases; bases with no gene match: 9. Germline V gene lookup returns CDR1 SGHAT and CDR2 FQNNGV. The CDR3 is CASSFHISGRNEQFF. The CDR3 nucleotides are TGTGCCAGCAGCTTTCATATTAGCGGGCGGAATGAGCAGTTCTTC.

This sequence joins TRBV5-6 and TRBJ2-3; D is uncertain. Deletions cut 4 bases from V and 3 bases from J, with 3 bases between. Germline CDR1 and CDR2: SGHDT and YYEEEE. CDR3 length equals 11 residues. This chain's CDR3 is CASSRTDTQYF. In DNA, the CDR3 is TGTGCCAGCAGCCGTACAGATACGCAGTATTTT.

DNA of the CDR3: TGCGCCAGCAGCTTGGTTCCAGGGCCGAACACTGAAGCTTTCTTT. It codes for CASSLVPGPNTEAFF. The chain is built from TRBV5-1 and TRBJ1-1; D may be TRBD1 (5 bases). Germline lookup yields CDR1 SGHRS and CDR2 YFSETQ. Deletions cut 0 bases from V and 1 base from J, with 10 bases between. The CDR3 contains 15 residues.

The chain combines TRBV11-2 with TRBJ2-2; 9 bases map to TRBD2. The junction had 4 bases not matched to a gene; V was cut back by 0 bases and J by 2 bases. CDR3 size: 17 residues. Germline CDR1 is SGHAT and CDR2 is FQNNGV. The CDR3 region is CASSLDRLAGNTGELFF. In DNA, the CDR3 is TGTGCCAGCAGCTTAGATCGCCTAGCGGGAAACACCGGGGAGCTGTTTTTT.

The V and J genes are TRBV7-2 and TRBJ1-2; tentative D call: TRBD1 (5 bases). The CDR3 is made up of 14 amino acids. Germline loops: CDR1 SGHTA, CDR2 FQGNSA. V was pared by 4 bases and J by 6 bases, with 15 bases between. CDR3 nucleotide sequence: TGTGCCAGCAGCTCGGGACTCCTCCCAAATGGCTACACCTTC. Amino acids: CASSSGLLPNGYTF.

This chain uses TRBV6-5 with TRBJ1-1, with D possibly being TRBD1 (6 bases). The V and J ends lost 0 bases and 5 bases respectively, with 16 bases between them. The CDR3 length is 16 residues. CDR1 and CDR2 from the germline V gene are MNHEY and SVGAGI. The CDR3 loop reads CASSYSQGGGKTEAFF. The CDR3 DNA sequence: TGTGCCAGCAGTTACTCACAGGGAGGGGGAAAGACTGAAGCTTTCTTT.

The V gene is TRBV24-1, the J gene TRBJ2-1; D ambiguous. Trimming took 2 bases from V and 3 from J, leaving 13 bases between them. This CDR3 region has 16 residues. The germline V gene encodes CDR1 KGHDR and CDR2 SFDVKD. The CDR3 bases are TGTGCCACCAGTGATTCCGCGGCGCTAGGCTACAATGAGCAGTTCTTC. Translating gives CATSDSAALGYNEQFF.

This clone was detected only once. The chain couples TRBV28 to TRBJ1-1; no clear D. Germline assignment: CDR1 MDHEN and CDR2 SYDVKM. CDR3 length: 17 residues. Trimming took off 2 bases at V and 1 base at J, with 17 bases between the two ends. The CDR3 nucleotides read TGTGCCAGCAGTTTAGTGGGTATGATGCAGGCGAACACTGAAGCTTTCTTT. As protein: CASSLVGMMQANTEAFF.

The chain combines TRBV6-5 with TRBJ2-2; TRBD1 matches at 10 bases. CDR3 length equals 15 residues. Per the germline V gene, CDR1 is MNHEY and CDR2 is SVGAGI. The trim removed 6 bases at V and 7 bases at J, leaving 8 bases unmatched. CDR3 in amino acids: CASRGRTGGNGELFF. The CDR3 DNA sequence: TGTGCCAGCAGGGGCCGGACAGGGGGAAACGGGGAGCTGTTTTTT.

J is TRBJ2-5 and V is TRBV2; no reliable D call. V lost 6 bases, J lost 5 bases, and 4 bases lay in between. There are 10 residues in the CDR3. Germline lookup yields CDR1 SNHLY and CDR2 FYNNEI. CDR3 loop: CASRSETQYF. In nucleotides, the CDR3 is TGTGCCAGCAGGTCGGAGACCCAGTACTTC.

The CDR3 DNA reads as TGTGCCAGCAGCGTGGAGGGACTAGCTATAGATACGCAGTATTTT. This translates into CASSVEGLAIDTQYF. The J gene is TRBJ2-3, the V gene TRBV9, with 9 bases aligning to TRBD2. The CDR3 extends over 15 amino acids. The V segment lost 2 bases and the J segment 5 bases; nucleotides outside the gene matches: 6. The germline gives CDR1 SGDLS, CDR2 YYNGEE.

J is TRBJ2-1 and V is TRBV3-1 (or the pseudogene TRBV3-2); D is ambiguous. The CDR3 has 15 residues. Trimming stripped 0 bases from V and 1 base from J, with 7 bases between. Looked up from germline, CDR1 is LGHDT and CDR2 is YNNKEL (reference sequence). CDR3 sequence: CASSQDLGSYNEQFF. The CDR3 DNA reads as TGTGCCAGCAGCCAAGATCTAGGTTCCTACAATGAGCAGTTCTTC.

This clone has just one count. This chain links TRBV9 with TRBJ2-6, with D perhaps matching TRBD2 (5 bases). The length of the CDR3 is 17 residues. CDR1 and CDR2 from the germline V gene are SGDLS and YYNGEE. Trimming took off 0 bases at V and 2 bases at J, with 12 bases between the two ends. CDR3 protein: CASSVGDAGPGANVLTF. The CDR3 bases are TGTGCCAGCAGCGTAGGTGATGCGGGCCCTGGGGCCAACGTCCTGACTTTC.

The rearrangement links TRBV24-1 to TRBJ1-4, with D possibly TRBD1 on 5 matching bases. The CDR3 spans 15 residues. Germline CDR1 and CDR2: KGHDR and SFDVKD. Trimming cost V 6 bases and J 8 bases, with 18 bases left between them. The CDR3 here is CATSTPGQGGEKLFF. CDR3 coding DNA: TGTGCCACCAGTACCCCGGGGCAGGGAGGAGAAAAACTGTTTTTT.

V usage is TRBV11-2 and J usage is TRBJ2-1; TRBD1 aligns across 10 bases. V was clipped by 5 bases and J by 6 bases; unmatched bases: 7. The length of the CDR3 is 15 residues. Germline V gene data show CDR1 as SGHAT and CDR2 as FQNNGV. CDR3 amino acids: CASSTTGGSGNEQFF. The CDR3 DNA reads as TGTGCCAGCAGCACGACAGGGGGCTCCGGCAATGAGCAGTTCTTC. The variable domain in full, with the rest retrieved from reference TRBV11-2 and TRBJ2-1, is EAGVAQSPRYKIIEKRQSVAFWCNPISGHATLYWYQQILGQGPKLLIQFQNNGVVDDSQLPKDRFSAERLKGVDSTLKIQPAKLEDSAVYLCASSTTGGSGNEQFFGPGTRLTVL.

The chain uses TRBV4-1 and TRBJ1-2; possibly TRBD1 for D (6 bases). CDR3 length equals 15 residues. Germline assignment: CDR1 MGHRA and CDR2 YSYEKL. Trimming took 3 bases from V and 3 from J, leaving 14 bases between them. The CDR3: CASSQGATGYYGYTF. The CDR3 coding sequence is TGCGCCAGCAGCCAGGGGGCCACGGGATACTATGGCTACACCTTC.

The chain is built from TRBV11-2 and TRBJ2-5; TRBD2 is a possible D gene (6 bases). Trimming removed 4 bases from V and 1 base from J, with 16 bases in between. Germline CDR1 is SGHAT and CDR2 is FQNNGV. The CDR3 runs 16 residues. The CDR3 spells CASSYGSGSIQETQYF. The DNA of the CDR3 is TGTGCCAGCAGCTACGGGAGCGGCTCCATCCAAGAGACCCAGTACTTC.

The chain uses TRBV6-5 and TRBJ1-2; D might be TRBD1 (5 bases). This CDR3 contains 14 residues. Trimming pared 0 bases from V and 4 bases from J, leaving 9 bases between. Germline loops: CDR1 MNHEY, CDR2 SVGAGI. As DNA, the CDR3 is TGTGCCAGCAGTTACTCGAAGACAGCCTATGGCTACACCTTC. Translated: CASSYSKTAYGYTF.

This clone was counted once. The V gene is TRBV15, the J gene TRBJ2-2, with 12 positions matching TRBD2. J gave up 5 bases and V 5 bases, and 3 bases lay outside the gene matches. Germline CDR1 and CDR2: LNHNV and YYDKDF (reference sequence). This CDR3 region has 15 residues. Written as DNA, the CDR3 is TGTGCCACCAGCCGACTAGCGGGGGAGACCGGGGAGCTGTTTTTT. This translates into CATSRLAGETGELFF.